This TCR beta chain was observed in a study of vaccination and CD4 T cells after COVID-19. Whole-study context: Four females and six males made up the convalescents, two of whom were Hispanic. Median time from second vaccine dose to sampling was just over 70 days (14 to 241). Investigators stimulated cells with overlapping spike peptides drawn from SARS-CoV-2, HCoV-NL63, HCoV-OC43 and HCoV-229E.

Described treatment: roughly 10-day PBMC culture with coronavirus spike peptide pools or control peptides (ViraFEST assay). Antigen-specific T cells were expanded with peptide pools by ViraFEST, and TCRs were then sequenced. The CDR3 is 13 amino acids. Germline-derived CDR1 and CDR2 are SQVTM and ANQGSEA. Trimming shortened V by 4 bases and J by 4 bases, and 13 bases separated the two germline ends. About this clonotype itself: The antigen is undetermined.

CD4+ T cells that had been cultured provided DNA sequenced with the Oncomine TCR Beta short-read assay. TCRdb processed the PCR reads anew with MiXCR; each CDR3 protein has one entry. The repertoire includes around 15,000 distinct CDR3 sequences, more than 45% of them detected once, and less than 15% sits in the top ten. Sequences were obtained from CD4+ T cells from blood, cultured in vitro. The TCR comes from a human donor who had recovered from COVID-19. The chain recombines TRBV29-1 with TRBJ1-2; D not certain. As DNA, the CDR3 is TGCAGCGTTGCCCCTCGGCAGATCTATGGCTACACCTTC. It translates to CSVAPRQIYGYTF.